This TCR beta chain was recorded in a study of control samples from healthy donors and cancer patients. Measured with immunoSEQ multiplex PCR; TCRdb has only the in-frame clones, and not every one. The profile shows about 160,000 clones, approximately 94% of them singletons. Germline V gives CDR1 MDHEN, CDR2 SYDVKM. CDR3 length: 11 residues. Trimming left V 4 bases short and J 8 bases short, with 7 bases between. The V call is TRBV28, the J call TRBJ2-3; D is undetermined. The sequence came from a man in his 60s with colorectal cancer. Sequenced: PBMCs. CDR3 bases: TGTGCCAGCAGTTACTCCGGTACGCAGTATTTT. This sequence encodes CASSYSGTQYF.